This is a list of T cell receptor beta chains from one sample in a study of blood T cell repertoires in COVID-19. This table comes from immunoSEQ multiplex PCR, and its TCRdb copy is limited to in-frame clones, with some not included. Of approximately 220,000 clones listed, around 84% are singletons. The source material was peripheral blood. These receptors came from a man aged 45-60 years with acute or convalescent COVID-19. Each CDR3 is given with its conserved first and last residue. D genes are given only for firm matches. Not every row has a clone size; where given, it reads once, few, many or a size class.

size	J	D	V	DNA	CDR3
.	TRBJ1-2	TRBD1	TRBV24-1	TGTGCCACCAGTGCCCCGGGGACAGGCGGCATTTATGGCTACACCTTC	CATSAPGTGGIYGYTF
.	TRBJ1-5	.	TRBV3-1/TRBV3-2	TGTGCCAGCAGCCAAGGCGCTGGGCGCGGGCAGCCCCAGCATTTT	CASSQGAGRGQPQHF
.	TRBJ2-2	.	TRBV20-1	TGCAGTGCTAGTAGGGGCGGGAACACCGGGGAGCTGTTTTTT	CSASRGGNTGELFF
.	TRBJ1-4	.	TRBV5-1	TGCGCCAGCAGCTGGGGGGGAGAGGGTGAAAAACTGTTTTTT	CASSWGGEGEKLFF
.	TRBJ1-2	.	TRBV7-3	TGTGCCAGCAGCCCAGCCCCGGGACATAAGGATGGCTACACCTTC	CASSPAPGHKDGYTF
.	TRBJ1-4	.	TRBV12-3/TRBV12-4	TGTGCCAGCAGTTCGGGCAGGGGCGTTGAACTGTTTTTT	CASSSGRGVELFF
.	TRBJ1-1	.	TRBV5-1	TGCGCCAGCAGCTTGGACGGGCAGGGAATGAACACTGAAGCTTTCTTT	CASSLDGQGMNTEAFF
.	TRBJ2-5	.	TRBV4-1	TGCGCCAGCAGCCAAGACAGGGTACGGTTGGAGACCCAGTACTTC	CASSQDRVRLETQYF
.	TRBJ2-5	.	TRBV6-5	TGTGCCAGCAGACAAACTAGTCCTCAGTACTTC	CASRQTSPQYF
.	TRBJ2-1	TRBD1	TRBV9	TGTGCCAGCAGCACCCGGACAGGGGGCGCTTGGAATGAGCAGTTCTTC	CASSTRTGGAWNEQFF
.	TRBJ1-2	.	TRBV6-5	TGTGCCAGCAGTTCGCGGGTAGACTATGGCTACACCTTC	CASSSRVDYGYTF
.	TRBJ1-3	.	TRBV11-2	TGTGCCAGCAGCTCCCAACCGGTCGCAGGAGGAAACACCATATATTTT	CASSSQPVAGGNTIYF
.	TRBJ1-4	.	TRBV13	TGTGCCAGCAGCCCCCGGAGATCCAGGGAGGTTGAAAAACTGTTTTTT	CASSPRRSREVEKLFF
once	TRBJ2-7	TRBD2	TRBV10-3	TGTGCCATCAGAGACCCTAGCGGTACCTACGAGCAGTACTTC	CAIRDPSGTYEQYF
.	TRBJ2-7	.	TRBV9	TGTGCCAGCAGCGTTCAAGGGAGCTCCTACGAGCAGTACTTC	CASSVQGSSYEQYF
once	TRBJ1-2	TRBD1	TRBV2	TGTGCCAGCGCCGGGACAGGGGGCGATGGCTACACCTTC	CASAGTGGDGYTF
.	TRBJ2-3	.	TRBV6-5	TGTGCCAGCAGTTACAGGGGGGGGGCCATTCAAGATACGCAGTATTTT	CASSYRGGAIQDTQYF
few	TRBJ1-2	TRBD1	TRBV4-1	TGCGCCAGCAGCCTGGGACAGGGCAAGGGCTATGGCTACACCTTC	CASSLGQGKGYGYTF
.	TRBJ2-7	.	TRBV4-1	TGCGCCAGCAGCCCCGGACTTTACTCCTACGAGCAGTACTTC	CASSPGLYSYEQYF
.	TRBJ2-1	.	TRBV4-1	TGCGCCAGCAGCCAAGATCCAGCGCAATTACCGTTCTTC	CASSQDPAQLPFF
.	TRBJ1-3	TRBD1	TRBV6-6	TGTGCCAGCAGTTACTCCGGGACAGTCTCTGGAAACACCATATATTTT	CASSYSGTVSGNTIYF
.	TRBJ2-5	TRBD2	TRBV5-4	TGTGCCAGCAGCTTGTTCGGGGGGGTGGGTGAGACCCAGTACTTC	CASSLFGGVGETQYF
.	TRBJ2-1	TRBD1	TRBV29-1	TGCAGCGTTGGACAGGGACCTGCCAATGAGCAGTTCTTC	CSVGQGPANEQFF
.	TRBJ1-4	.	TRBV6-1	TGTGCCAGCAGTTTACAGGGTCTTGAAAAACTGTTTTTT	CASSLQGLEKLFF
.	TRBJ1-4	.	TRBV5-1	TGCGCCAGCAGCTTTATGAGTCAGGGTAATGAAAAACTGTTTTTT	CASSFMSQGNEKLFF
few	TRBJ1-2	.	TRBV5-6	TGTGCCAGCAGCCGGGGCTATGGCTACACCTTC	CASSRGYGYTF
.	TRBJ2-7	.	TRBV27	TGTGCCAGCACCACTTTCCGGGTCGGCTCCTACGAGCAGTACTTC	CASTTFRVGSYEQYF
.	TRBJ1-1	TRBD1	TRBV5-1	TGCGCCAGCAGCTTGGCAGGGACAGGGGAGGAAGCTTTCTTT	CASSLAGTGEEAFF
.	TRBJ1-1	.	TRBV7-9	TGTGCCAGCAGCCACCCCGGGAGGGAGAACACTGAAGCTTTCTTT	CASSHPGRENTEAFF
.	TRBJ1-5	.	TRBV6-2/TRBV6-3	TGTGCCAGCAGTTACTCAGGGGGCAATCAGCCCCAGCATTTT	CASSYSGGNQPQHF
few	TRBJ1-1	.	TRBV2	TGTGCCAGCAGTGTACCCGGGACTGAAGCTTTCTTT	CASSVPGTEAFF
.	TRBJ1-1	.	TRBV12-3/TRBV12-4	TGTGCCAGCAGGAATACAGAGAACACTGAAGCTTTCTTT	CASRNTENTEAFF
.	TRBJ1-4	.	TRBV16	TGTGCCAGCAGCCGATCTAATAATGAAAAACTGTTTTTT	CASSRSNNEKLFF
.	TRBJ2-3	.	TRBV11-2	TGTGCCAGCAGCATTACCGTCCGAGGGGGGGCCTTAGATACGCAGTATTTT	CASSITVRGGALDTQYF
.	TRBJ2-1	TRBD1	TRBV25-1	TGTGCCAGCAGTTACCCCGGGACAGGGGATGAGCAGTTCTTC	CASSYPGTGDEQFF
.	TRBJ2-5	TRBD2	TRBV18	TGTGCCAGCTCACCACTAACTCTAGCGGGTCAAGAGACCCAGTACTTC	CASSPLTLAGQETQYF
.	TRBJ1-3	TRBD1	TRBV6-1	TGTGCCAGCAGTGAAGTAGGAGGGGGCCTACAGACCACCATATATTTT	CASSEVGGGLQTTIYF
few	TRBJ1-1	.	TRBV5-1	TGCGCCAGCAGGAAAGGGGCAGACACTGAAGCTTTCTTT	CASRKGADTEAFF
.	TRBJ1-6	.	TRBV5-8	TGTGCCGCACAATCGGGACATACTTCACCCCTCCACTTT	CAAQSGHTSPLHF
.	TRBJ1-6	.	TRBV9	TGTGCCAGCAGCCCCCGACAGGAATTAGGCTTATGGGCCCTCCACTTT	CASSPRQELGLWALHF
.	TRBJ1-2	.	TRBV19	TGTGCCAGTACCCCCCGGACGGGAAACTATGGCTACACCTTC	CASTPRTGNYGYTF